The next 18 T cell receptor beta chains were all read from a single sample in a study of long-term antiretroviral therapy in people with HIV. Survey-level resolution applied to immunoSEQ assay v3.0. The method was immunoSEQ multiplex PCR; TCRdb's version includes in-frame clones alone and lacks a portion of them. The data contain 25,000 to 30,000 clones, about 86% of them singletons. The sequencing here drew on unsorted PBMCs, taken 0.8 years after starting antiretroviral therapy. Receptor source: a young woman with HIV.

This clone was counted a few times. The V and J genes are TRBV29-1 and TRBJ1-1; D is undetermined. Trimming left V 4 bases short and J 0 bases short, with 12 bases between. The germline CDR1 and CDR2 sequences are SQVTM and ANQGSEA. The CDR3 extends over 14 amino acids. This CDR3 reads CSVASGSLNTEAFF. CDR3 sequence (DNA): TGCAGCGTTGCCTCCGGGAGCTTGAACACTGAAGCTTTCTTT.

This sequence joins TRBV2 and TRBJ1-6; 7 bases are shared with TRBD1. CDR3 length equals 15 residues. Trimming removed 6 bases from V and 3 bases from J; junction bases left unmatched: 5. Germline V gene data show CDR1 as SNHLY and CDR2 as FYNNEI. As DNA, the CDR3 is TGTGCCAGCAGCCTCACAGGGGACTATAATTCACCCCTCCACTTT. Amino acid sequence: CASSLTGDYNSPLHF.

This chain connects TRBV11-2 to TRBJ2-7, with D unclear. Germline CDR1 reads SGHAT; CDR2 reads FQNNGV. Trimming left V 1 base short and J 3 bases short, with 10 bases between. The CDR3 is made up of 14 amino acids. CDR3 loop: CASSLAGTFYEQYV. In DNA form, the CDR3 reads TGTGCCAGCAGCTTAGCGGGCACCTTCTACGAGCAGTACGTC.

The rearrangement uses TRBV5-5 and TRBJ2-7; D unresolved. V lost 0 bases to trimming and J lost 4 bases, with 8 bases between them. Germline V gives CDR1 SGHKS, CDR2 YYEKEE (reference sequence). This CDR3 is 13 amino acids long. The CDR3 region is CASSLADGYEQYV. DNA of the CDR3: TGTGCCAGCAGCTTGGCAGACGGTTACGAGCAGTACGTC.

The chain carries TRBV4-1 and TRBJ2-7, with TRBD1 matching over 7 bases. V was pared by 1 base and J by 3 bases, with 6 bases of the junction left unmatched. This CDR3 spans 15 amino acids. The germline gives CDR1 MGHRA, CDR2 YSYEKL. The CDR3 here is CASSQGLQGNYEQYF. CDR3 bases: TGCGCCAGCAGCCAAGGCCTACAGGGGAACTACGAGCAGTACTTC.

This clone appeared once. CDR3 bases: TGTGCCAGCAGCAGGACAAAGGGGGCGACTGAAGCTTTCTTT. Translation gives CASSRTKGATEAFF. J is TRBJ1-1 and V is TRBV27, with 7 bases lining up with TRBD1. The CDR3 covers 14 residues. After removal of 6 bases from V and 5 bases from J, the junction contained 9 bases not matched to a gene. CDR1 is MNHEY and CDR2 is SMNVEV in the germline V gene (reference sequence).

V and J are TRBV30 and TRBJ1-1; no clear D. Germline V CDR1 and CDR2: GTSNPN, SVGIG (reference sequence). The V end lost 0 bases, the J end lost 5 bases, and 10 bases lay between the germline ends. The CDR3 loop spans 13 amino acids. As DNA, the CDR3 is TGTGCCTGGAGTGTATTATCGGGGACTGAAGCTTTCTTT. This encodes CAWSVLSGTEAFF.

V and J are TRBV7-9 and TRBJ2-1; 7 bases fit TRBD2. J lost 4 bases, V lost 7 bases, and 7 bases had no gene match. This CDR3 region has 14 residues. CDR1 is SEHNR and CDR2 is FQNEAQ in the germline V gene (reference sequence). CDR3 loop: CASTPGLTYNEQFF. The CDR3 DNA reads TGTGCCAGCACACCGGGACTAACATACAATGAGCAGTTCTTC.

This clone was seen once. This chain links TRBV18 with TRBJ1-5, with 7 bases lining up with TRBD1. The junction had 7 bases not matched to a gene; V was cut back by 4 bases and J by 7 bases. Germline assignment: CDR1 KGHSH and CDR2 LQKENI. The CDR3 runs 14 residues. The CDR3 protein is CASSLDRAEQPQHF. In DNA form, the CDR3 reads TGTGCCAGCTCACTCGACAGGGCAGAGCAGCCCCAGCATTTT.

The chain joins TRBV6-4 to TRBJ1-2; D unclear. V was pared by 2 bases and J by 4 bases, with 20 bases between. CDR1 is MRHNA and CDR2 is SNTAGT in the germline V gene. The CDR3 sequence is 17 residues long. In DNA form, the CDR3 reads TGTGCCAGCAGTGACGTCGGGAGGACCGTTCCATTCTATGGCTACACCTTC. It is translated as CASSDVGRTVPFYGYTF.

This clone was seen just once. The V call is TRBV7-2, the J call TRBJ2-5; D unresolved. CDR3 length: 11 residues. Per germline, CDR1 SGHTA and CDR2 FQGNSA. V lost 2 bases and J lost 7, with 5 bases in between. The CDR3 reads CASSLKVTQYF. CDR3 in DNA: TGTGCCAGCAGCTTAAAGGTGACCCAGTACTTC.

The chain combines TRBV7-9 with TRBJ2-1; D unresolved. Trimming stripped 3 bases from V and 7 bases from J, with 10 bases between. Germline loops: CDR1 SEHNR, CDR2 FQNEAQ (reference sequence). CDR3 length equals 13 residues. The CDR3 sequence: CASSFVRFNEQFF. CDR3 DNA sequence: TGTGCCAGCAGCTTCGTTCGGTTTAATGAGCAGTTCTTC.

The rearrangement links TRBV5-1 to TRBJ2-5, with D perhaps TRBD2 (5 bases). The CDR3 has 14 residues. Germline V gene lookup returns CDR1 SGHRS and CDR2 YFSETQ. V lost 2 bases, J lost 3 bases, and 11 bases lay in between. CDR3 in amino acids: CASSLLGGEETQYF. CDR3 nucleotide sequence: TGCGCCAGCAGCTTACTTGGAGGCGAAGAGACCCAGTACTTC.

The J gene is TRBJ1-4, the V gene TRBV29-1; TRBD1 is a possible D gene (6 bases). V shed 7 bases and J shed 8 bases, with 17 bases lying between them. This CDR3 contains 13 residues. CDR1 is SQVTM, CDR2 ANQGSEA, per germline. The CDR3: CSAKQGPGEKLFF. The DNA of the CDR3 is TGCAGCGCAAAACAGGGTCCTGGAGAAAAACTGTTTTTT.

This chain uses TRBV27 with TRBJ1-1; no clear D. Between the trimmed V and J ends, which lost 1 base and 2 bases, there was a span of 17 bases. The CDR3 consists of 17 residues. In germline, CDR1 is MNHEY, CDR2 SMNVEV (reference sequence). The CDR3 region has the DNA TGTGCCAGCAGTTTATACCTGCCCCGGACGGACAACACTGAAGCTTTCTTT. Residues: CASSLYLPRTDNTEAFF.

The chain couples TRBV5-6 to TRBJ2-2; 9 bases map to TRBD1. Germline-derived CDR1 and CDR2 are SGHDT and YYEEEE. The ends lost 4 bases at V and 3 bases at J; junction bases unmatched: 7. This CDR3 spans 16 amino acids. The CDR3 nucleotides read TGTGCCAGCAGCATCGGGGACAGGGTAGACACCGGGGAGCTGTTTTTT. Its protein is CASSIGDRVDTGELFF.

The chain links TRBV9 to TRBJ1-1, with a tentative D call TRBD1 (5 bases). V lost 0 bases, J lost 6 bases, and 6 bases lay in between. CDR1 is SGDLS and CDR2 is YYNGEE in the germline V gene. CDR3 size: 12 residues. The CDR3 nucleotides read TGTGCCAGCAGCGTAGAAGGGGCTGAAGCTTTCTTT. It specifies CASSVEGAEAFF.

CDR3 DNA: TGTGCCAGCGGCCCGGGGGAGTTCTATGGCTACACCTTC. This sequence encodes CASGPGEFYGYTF. V usage is TRBV27 and J usage is TRBJ1-2, with D maybe TRBD1 (5 bases). The CDR3 length is 13 residues. Trimming cost V 8 bases and J 4 bases, with 14 bases left between them. Per germline, CDR1 MNHEY and CDR2 SMNVEV (reference sequence).